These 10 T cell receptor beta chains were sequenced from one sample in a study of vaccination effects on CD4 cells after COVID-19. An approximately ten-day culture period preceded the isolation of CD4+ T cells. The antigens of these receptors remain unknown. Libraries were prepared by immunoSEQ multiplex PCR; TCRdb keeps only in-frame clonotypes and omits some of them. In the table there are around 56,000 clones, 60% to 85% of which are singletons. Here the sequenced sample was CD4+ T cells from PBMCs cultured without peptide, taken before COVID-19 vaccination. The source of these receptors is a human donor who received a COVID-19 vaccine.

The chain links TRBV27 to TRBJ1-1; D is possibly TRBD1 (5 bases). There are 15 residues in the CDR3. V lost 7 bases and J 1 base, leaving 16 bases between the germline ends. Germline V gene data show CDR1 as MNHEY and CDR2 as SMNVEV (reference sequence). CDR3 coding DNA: TGTGCCAGCACCTCTTGGGCAGGGTCGAACACTGAAGCTTTCTTT. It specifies CASTSWAGSNTEAFF.

The CDR3 DNA reads TGCAGCCATTATCCGGGACAAAGCTACAATGAGCAGTTCTTC. Translating gives CSHYPGQSYNEQFF. The chain links TRBV29-1 to TRBJ2-1; D is perhaps TRBD1 (6 bases). The CDR3 has 14 residues. Germline V gene data show CDR1 as SQVTM and CDR2 as ANQGSEA. The V and J ends lost 8 bases and 3 bases respectively, with 17 bases between them.

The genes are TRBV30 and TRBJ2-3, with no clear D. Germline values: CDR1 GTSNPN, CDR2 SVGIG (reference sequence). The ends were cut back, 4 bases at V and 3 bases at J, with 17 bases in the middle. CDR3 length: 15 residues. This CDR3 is CAWTDLRSGTDTQYF. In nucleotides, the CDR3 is TGTGCCTGGACCGATCTAAGAAGTGGGACAGATACGCAGTATTTT.

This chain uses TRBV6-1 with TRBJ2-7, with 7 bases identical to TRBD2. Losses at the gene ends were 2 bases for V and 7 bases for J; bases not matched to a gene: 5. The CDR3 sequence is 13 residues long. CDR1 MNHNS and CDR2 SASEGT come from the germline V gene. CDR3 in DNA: TGTGCCAGCAGTGAAAGGTTCGGGGGGGAGCAGTACGTC. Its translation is CASSERFGGEQYV.

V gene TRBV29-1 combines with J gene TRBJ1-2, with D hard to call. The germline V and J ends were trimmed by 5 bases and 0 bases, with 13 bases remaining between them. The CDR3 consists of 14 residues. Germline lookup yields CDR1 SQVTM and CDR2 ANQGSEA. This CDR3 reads CSVNQAESNYGYTF. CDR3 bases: TGCAGCGTTAATCAGGCTGAGTCTAACTATGGCTACACCTTC.

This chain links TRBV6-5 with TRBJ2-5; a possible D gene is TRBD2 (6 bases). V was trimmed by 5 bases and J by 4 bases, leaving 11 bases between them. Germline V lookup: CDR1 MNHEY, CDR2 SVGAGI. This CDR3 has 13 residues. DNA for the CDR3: TGTGCCAGCAGTAAACCGGGACTAGAGACCCAGTACTTC. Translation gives CASSKPGLETQYF.

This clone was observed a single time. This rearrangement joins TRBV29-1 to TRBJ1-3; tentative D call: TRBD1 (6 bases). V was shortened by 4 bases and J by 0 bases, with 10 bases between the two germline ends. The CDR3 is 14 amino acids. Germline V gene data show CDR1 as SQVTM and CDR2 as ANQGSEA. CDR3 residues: CSVVGDISGNTIYF. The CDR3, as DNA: TGCAGCGTTGTTGGGGACATCTCTGGAAACACCATATATTTT.

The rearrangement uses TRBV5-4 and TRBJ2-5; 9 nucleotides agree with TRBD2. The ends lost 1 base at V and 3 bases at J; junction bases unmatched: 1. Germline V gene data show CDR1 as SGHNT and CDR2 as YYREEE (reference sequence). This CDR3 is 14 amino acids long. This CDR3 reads CASSLRLAEETQYF. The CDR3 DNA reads TGTGCCAGCAGCTTGAGACTAGCGGAAGAGACCCAGTACTTC.

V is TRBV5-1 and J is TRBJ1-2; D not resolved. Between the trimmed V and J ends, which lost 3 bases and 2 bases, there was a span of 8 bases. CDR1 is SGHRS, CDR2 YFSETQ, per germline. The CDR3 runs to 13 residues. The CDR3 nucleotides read TGCGCCAGCAGCTCCGGATCGAACTATGGCTACACCTTC. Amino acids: CASSSGSNYGYTF.

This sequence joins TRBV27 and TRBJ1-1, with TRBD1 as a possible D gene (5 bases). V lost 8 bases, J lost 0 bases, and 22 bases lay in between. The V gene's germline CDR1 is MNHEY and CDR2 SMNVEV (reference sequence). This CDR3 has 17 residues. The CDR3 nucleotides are TGTGCCAGCCGGAGGGAGGGGTCCCAATGGATGAACACTGAAGCTTTCTTT. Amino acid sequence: CASRREGSQWMNTEAFF.